This TCR beta chain is drawn from a study of OX40 agonist ivuxolimab in advanced cancers. Background for the entire study: The costimulatory receptor OX40 (CD134) was targeted by ivuxolimab, a fully human IgG2 agonistic monoclonal antibody. Prior anti-PD-1, anti-PD-L1 or anti-CTLA-4 therapy was permitted, and approximately 41% of dose-escalation patients had received checkpoint inhibitors. Peripheral TCRbeta sequencing aimed to test whether ivuxolimab altered TCR sequence diversity and caused clonal T-cell expansion. Partial responses occurred in three dose-escalation patients, of whom one had hepatocellular carcinoma and two had cutaneous melanoma. The paper reports the monotherapy dose-escalation portion (N of about 50 patients) of the phase I ivuxolimab trial. Intravenous ivuxolimab was administered to patients every 2 weeks at six dose levels: 0.01, 0.1, 0.3, 1.5, 3 and 10 mg/kg. The dose-escalation cohort was around 83% male with a mean age of 60 years, ranging from about 23 to 85. Among the roughly 50 dose-escalation patients, 19 had hepatocellular carcinoma, approximately 15 melanoma, 9 renal cell carcinoma and 9 head and neck cancer.

On this clone itself: Its specific antigen is unknown. Per-base quality was not reported, and no clone a single base away is much larger than it.

There are 14 amino acids in the CDR3, from cysteine to phenylalanine inclusive. Only the CDR3 portion is preserved as DNA: 42 bases, with reading frame beginning at the first base. The CDR1 and CDR2 encoded by the germline V gene are SGHVS and FNYEAQ. V is shortened by 8 bases, J by 0 bases, and the region joining them spans 13 bases. For sequencing of the TCRbeta CDR3 region, genomic DNA was extracted from the sorted cells. The immunoSEQ Assay was used to sequence the TCRbeta CDR3 regions. Sourced from immuneACCESS, this table was stored by TCRdb with only in-frame sequences that have V and J called. A share of the clones is absent; for the studies checked, an unresolved V gene accounts for under half, and the remainder has no known explanation. Recorded for this sample are approximately 30,000 clones; roughly nine tenths of them occurred a single time. The top ten constitute 24% of the sample. What the authors observed across the whole study: In the 0.1-3.0 mg/kg groups, partial responders had among the lowest normalized peripheral clonal expansion, particularly in CD8+ T cells. After ivuxolimab, expanded clones were on average more numerous among CD8+ T cells than among CD4+ T cells. Low levels of normalized T-cell clonal expansion were also shown by some nonresponding patients. Antigen specificity was not determined for the clonally expanded peripheral T cells. At doses of 0.1 to 3.0 mg/kg, clonal expansion of both CD4+ and CD8+ T cells in blood was seen between baseline and week 6.

Patients with autoimmune disease history or receiving systemic immunosuppression were excluded from the trial. Peripheral blood for TCR sequencing was collected from all dose cohorts at baseline, on cycle 4 day 1, and on cycle 7 day 1. The samples were drawn from a first-in-human, open-label, multicenter phase I dose-escalation trial of ivuxolimab. Adults with locally advanced or metastatic head and neck squamous cell, hepatocellular, melanoma or renal cell carcinoma were enrolled in the trial. Before TCR sequencing, CD4+ T cells and CD8+ T cells were sorted from peripheral blood as separate populations.

The TCR comes from an adult with an advanced solid tumor such as melanoma, head and neck, liver or kidney cancer. The rearrangement joined TRBV7-6 to TRBJ1-1; no D gene can be assigned with confidence. The material was CD4+ or CD8+ T cells sorted from blood, obtained in a trial of the OX40 agonist ivuxolimab. The CDR3 region reads CASGREGLNTEAFF. The DNA sequence reads TGTGCCAGCGGCCGGGAGGGCCTGAACACTGAAGCTTTCTTT.